This T cell receptor (beta chain) was captured in a study of Tregs in tolerant kidney transplant recipients. From germline, CDR1 is SGHRS and CDR2 YFSETQ. Trimming took 4 bases from V and 3 from J; bases not matched to a gene: 12. The CDR3 contains 16 residues. TCRdb keeps only in-frame clones here, not all; method: immunoSEQ multiplex PCR. Among over 55,000 clones listed, about 83% were seen once. The specimen sequenced was CD4+ T cells from blood. This clonotype originated in a human donor in good health. The rearrangement links TRBV5-1 to TRBJ2-5, with 7 bases fitting TRBD2. CDR3 sequence reads: CASSPQLARVEETQYF. The CDR3 bases are TGCGCCAGCAGCCCACAACTAGCGCGAGTGGAAGAGACCCAGTACTTC.